The clone carrying this T cell receptor (beta chain) was seen just once. The antigen is not known. V dropped 4 bases and J dropped 2; count of bases not matched to a gene: 4. Germline values: CDR1 SQVTM, CDR2 ANQGSEA. The CDR3 is 13 amino acids. These data belong to a study of cytomegalovirus exposure and HLA in healthy donors. Study context: The approximately 110 validation repertoires used the same platform as the 666 first-cohort repertoires, a later analysis reported.

Only in-frame clones appear in the TCRdb table, and some are missing; sequencing was by immunoSEQ multiplex PCR. The sample carries 100,000 to 150,000 clones, roughly 95% recorded once. The approximately 120-subject validation cohort, separate from the 666-subject first cohort, included the donors. Study-wide findings and caveats: Reports indicated that the classifier achieved high specificity and sensitivity in diagnosing cytomegalovirus status. In a later analysis, first-cohort TCR clusters were found to tend to co-occur in the 120 or so validation repertoires.

This TCR derives from a man between 18 and 29 years old in good health and CMV-seronegative. The chain links TRBV29-1 to TRBJ2-5; 7 bases are shared with TRBD1. What was sequenced was PBMCs. CDR3 bases: TGCAGCGTTGGGACAGGTACTCAAGAGACCCAGTACTTC. It specifies CSVGTGTQETQYF.